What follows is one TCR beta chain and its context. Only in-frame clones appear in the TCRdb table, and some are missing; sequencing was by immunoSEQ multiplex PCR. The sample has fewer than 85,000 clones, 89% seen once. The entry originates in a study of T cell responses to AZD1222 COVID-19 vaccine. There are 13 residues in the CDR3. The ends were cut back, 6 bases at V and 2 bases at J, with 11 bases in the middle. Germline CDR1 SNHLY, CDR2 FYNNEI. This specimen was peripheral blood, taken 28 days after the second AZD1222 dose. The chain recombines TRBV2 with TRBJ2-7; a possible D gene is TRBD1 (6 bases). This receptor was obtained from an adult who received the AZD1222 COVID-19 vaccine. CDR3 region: CASSTDSTYEQYV. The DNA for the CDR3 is TGTGCCAGCAGCACGGACAGTACCTACGAGCAGTACGTC.